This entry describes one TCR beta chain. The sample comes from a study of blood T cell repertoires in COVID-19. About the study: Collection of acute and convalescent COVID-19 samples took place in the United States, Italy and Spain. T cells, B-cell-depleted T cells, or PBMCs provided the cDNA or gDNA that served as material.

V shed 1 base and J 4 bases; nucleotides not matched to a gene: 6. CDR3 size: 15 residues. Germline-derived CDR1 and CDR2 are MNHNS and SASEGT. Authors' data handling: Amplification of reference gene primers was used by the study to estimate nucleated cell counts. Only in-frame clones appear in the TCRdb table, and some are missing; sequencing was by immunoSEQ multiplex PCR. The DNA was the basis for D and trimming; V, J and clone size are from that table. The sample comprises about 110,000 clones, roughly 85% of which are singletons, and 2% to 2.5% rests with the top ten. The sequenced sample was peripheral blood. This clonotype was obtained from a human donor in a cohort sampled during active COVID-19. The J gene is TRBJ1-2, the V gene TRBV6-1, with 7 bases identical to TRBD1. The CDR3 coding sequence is TGTGCCAGCAGTGAAGGAGGGGGCCGGGCCTATGGCTACACCTTC. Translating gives CASSEGGGRAYGYTF.